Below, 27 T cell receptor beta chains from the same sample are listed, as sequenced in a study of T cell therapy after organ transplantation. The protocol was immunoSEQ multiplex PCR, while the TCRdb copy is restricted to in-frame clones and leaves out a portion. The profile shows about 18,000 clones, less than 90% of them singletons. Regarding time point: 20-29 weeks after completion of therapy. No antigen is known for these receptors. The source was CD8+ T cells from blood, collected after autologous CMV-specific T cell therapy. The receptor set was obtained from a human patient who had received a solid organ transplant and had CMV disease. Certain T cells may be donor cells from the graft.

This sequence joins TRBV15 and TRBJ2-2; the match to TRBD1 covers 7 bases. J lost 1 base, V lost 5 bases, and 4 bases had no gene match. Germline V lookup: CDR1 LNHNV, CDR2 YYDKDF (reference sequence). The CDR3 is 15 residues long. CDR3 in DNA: TGTGCCACCAGCCCAAGGACAGGGAACACCGGGGAGCTGTTTTTT. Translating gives CATSPRTGNTGELFF.

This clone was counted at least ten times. The CDR3 here is CASSDEAGGNNEQFF. In DNA, the CDR3 is TGTGCCAGCAGTGACGAGGCGGGTGGAAACAATGAGCAGTTCTTC. The chain couples TRBV6-4 to TRBJ2-1; possibly TRBD2 for D (5 bases). Germline V gene data show CDR1 as MRHNA and CDR2 as SNTAGT. The CDR3 covers 15 residues. The germline V and J ends were trimmed by 2 bases and 5 bases, with 13 bases remaining between them.

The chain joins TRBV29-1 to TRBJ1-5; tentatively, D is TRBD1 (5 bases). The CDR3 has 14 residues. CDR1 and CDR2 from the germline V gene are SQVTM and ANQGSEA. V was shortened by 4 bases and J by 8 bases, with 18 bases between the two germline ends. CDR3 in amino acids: CSVVLRDLGEPQHF. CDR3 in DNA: TGCAGCGTTGTTCTACGGGACCTCGGGGAGCCCCAGCATTTT.

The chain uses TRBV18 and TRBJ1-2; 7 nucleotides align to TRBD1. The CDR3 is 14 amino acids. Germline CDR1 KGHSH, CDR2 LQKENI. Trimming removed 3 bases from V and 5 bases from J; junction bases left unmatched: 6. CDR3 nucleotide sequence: TGTGCCAGCTCACCTCCGGGACAGACTTATGGCTACACCTTC. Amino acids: CASSPPGQTYGYTF.

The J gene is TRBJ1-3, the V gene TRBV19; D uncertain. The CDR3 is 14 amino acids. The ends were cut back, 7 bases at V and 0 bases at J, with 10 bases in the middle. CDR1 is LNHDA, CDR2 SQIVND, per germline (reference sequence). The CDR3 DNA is TGTGCCAGTAAAGGATGGAGCTCTGGAAACACCATATATTTT. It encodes CASKGWSSGNTIYF.

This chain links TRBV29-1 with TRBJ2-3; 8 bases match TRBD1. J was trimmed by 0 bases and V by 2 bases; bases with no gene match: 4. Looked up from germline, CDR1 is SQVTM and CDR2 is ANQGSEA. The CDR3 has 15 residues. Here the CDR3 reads CSVEQGTGSTDTQYF. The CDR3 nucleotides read TGCAGCGTTGAACAAGGGACAGGCAGCACAGATACGCAGTATTTT.

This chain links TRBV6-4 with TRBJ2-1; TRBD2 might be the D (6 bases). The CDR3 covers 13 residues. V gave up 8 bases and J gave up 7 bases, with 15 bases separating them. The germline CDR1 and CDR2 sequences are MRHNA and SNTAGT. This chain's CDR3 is CASAGTSTNEQFF. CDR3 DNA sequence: TGTGCCAGCGCCGGGACTTCCACTAATGAGCAGTTCTTC.

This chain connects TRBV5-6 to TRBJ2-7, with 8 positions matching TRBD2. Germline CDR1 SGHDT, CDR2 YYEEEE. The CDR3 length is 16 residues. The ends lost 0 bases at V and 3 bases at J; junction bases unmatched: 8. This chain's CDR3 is CASSLGAGGHFYEQYF. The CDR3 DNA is TGTGCCAGCAGCTTGGGGGCGGGGGGCCACTTCTACGAGCAGTACTTC.

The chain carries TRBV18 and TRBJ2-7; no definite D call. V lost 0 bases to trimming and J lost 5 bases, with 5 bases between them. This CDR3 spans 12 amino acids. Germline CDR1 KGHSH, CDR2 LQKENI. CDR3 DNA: TGTGCCAGCTCACCACCCGGGCACGAGCAGTACTTC. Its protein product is CASSPPGHEQYF.

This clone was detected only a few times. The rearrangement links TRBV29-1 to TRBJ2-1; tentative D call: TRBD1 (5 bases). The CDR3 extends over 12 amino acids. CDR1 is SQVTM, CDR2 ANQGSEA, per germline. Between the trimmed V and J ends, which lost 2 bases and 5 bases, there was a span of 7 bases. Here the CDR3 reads CSVERQNNEQFF. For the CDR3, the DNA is TGCAGCGTTGAACGACAGAACAATGAGCAGTTCTTC.

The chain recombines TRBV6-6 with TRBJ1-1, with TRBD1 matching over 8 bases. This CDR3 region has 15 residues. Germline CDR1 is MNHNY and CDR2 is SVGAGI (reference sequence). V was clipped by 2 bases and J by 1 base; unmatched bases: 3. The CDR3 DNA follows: TGTGCCAGCAGTTACACGACAGGGGCGAACACTGAAGCTTTCTTT. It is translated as CASSYTTGANTEAFF.

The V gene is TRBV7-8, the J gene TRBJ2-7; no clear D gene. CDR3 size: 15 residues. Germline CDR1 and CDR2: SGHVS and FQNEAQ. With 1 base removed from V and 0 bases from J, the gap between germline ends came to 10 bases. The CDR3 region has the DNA TGTGCCAGCAGCTTAGAGCCCAGAGACTCCTACGAGCAGTACTTC. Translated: CASSLEPRDSYEQYF. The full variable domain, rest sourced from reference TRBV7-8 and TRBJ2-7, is GAGVSQSPRYKVAKRGQDVALRCDPISGHVSLFWYQQALGQGPEFLTYFQNEAQLDKSGLPSDRFFAERPEGSVSTLKIQRTQQEDSAVYLCASSLEPRDSYEQYFGPGTRLTVT.

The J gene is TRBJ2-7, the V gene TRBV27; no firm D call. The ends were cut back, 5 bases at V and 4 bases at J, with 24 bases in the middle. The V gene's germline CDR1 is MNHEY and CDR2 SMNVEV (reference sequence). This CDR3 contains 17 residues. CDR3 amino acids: CASSPTPGAANQYEQYF. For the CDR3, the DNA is TGTGCCAGCAGTCCCACACCCGGCGCGGCCAACCAGTACGAGCAGTACTTC.

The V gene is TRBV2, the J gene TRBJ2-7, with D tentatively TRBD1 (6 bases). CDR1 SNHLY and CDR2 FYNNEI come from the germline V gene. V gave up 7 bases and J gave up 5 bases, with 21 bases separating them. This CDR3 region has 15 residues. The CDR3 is CASKIPGQFENEQYF. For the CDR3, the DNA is TGTGCCAGCAAAATCCCCGGACAGTTCGAGAACGAGCAGTACTTC.

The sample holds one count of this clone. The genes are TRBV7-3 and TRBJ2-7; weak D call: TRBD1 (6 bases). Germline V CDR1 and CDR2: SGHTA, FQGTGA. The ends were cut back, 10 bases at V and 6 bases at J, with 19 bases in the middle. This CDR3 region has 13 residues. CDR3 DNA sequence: TGTGCCACCTCACCTGGACAGCGCCGCGAGCAGTACTTC. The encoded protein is CATSPGQRREQYF.

The CDR3 protein is CASSLSPQGAWTEAFF. CDR3 bases: TGTGCCAGCAGTTTATCGCCTCAGGGGGCGTGGACTGAAGCTTTCTTT. The chain recombines TRBV27 with TRBJ1-1; 8 bases are a match to TRBD1. V was pared by 0 bases and J by 5 bases, with 8 bases of the junction left unmatched. CDR1 is MNHEY and CDR2 is SMNVEV in the germline V gene (reference sequence). The CDR3 consists of 16 residues.

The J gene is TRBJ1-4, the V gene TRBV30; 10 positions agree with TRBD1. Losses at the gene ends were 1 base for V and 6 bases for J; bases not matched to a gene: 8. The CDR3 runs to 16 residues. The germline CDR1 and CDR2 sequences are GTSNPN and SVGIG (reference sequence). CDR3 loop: CAWSAYAGTGDEKLFF. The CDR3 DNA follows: TGTGCCTGGAGTGCCTACGCCGGGACAGGGGATGAAAAACTGTTTTTT.

CDR3 DNA: TGCAGCGTTGAGGGCCTCAGGGAGAGCTCCTACGAGCAGTACTTC. This gives the protein CSVEGLRESSYEQYF. The chain couples TRBV29-1 to TRBJ2-7; TRBD1 or TRBD2 may be the D gene (5 bases each). CDR3 length equals 15 residues. Germline assignment: CDR1 SQVTM and CDR2 ANQGSEA. V was cut by 3 bases and J by 0 bases, with 15 bases left in between.

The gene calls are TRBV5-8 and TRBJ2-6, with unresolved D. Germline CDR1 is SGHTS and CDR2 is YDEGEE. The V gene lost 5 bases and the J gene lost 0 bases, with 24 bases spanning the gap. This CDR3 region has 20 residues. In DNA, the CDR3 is TGTGCCAGCAGTCGAGCCTGGTCGACGCTGACCATCTCTGGGGCCAACGTCCTGACTTTC. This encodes CASSRAWSTLTISGANVLTF.

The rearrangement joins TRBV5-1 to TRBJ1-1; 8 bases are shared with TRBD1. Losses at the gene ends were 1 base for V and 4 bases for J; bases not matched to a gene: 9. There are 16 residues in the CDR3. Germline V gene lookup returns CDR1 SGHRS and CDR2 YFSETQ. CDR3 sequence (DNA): TGCGCCAGCAGCTTGAAGGGCCGACAGGGGAGCACTGAAGCTTTCTTT. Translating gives CASSLKGRQGSTEAFF.

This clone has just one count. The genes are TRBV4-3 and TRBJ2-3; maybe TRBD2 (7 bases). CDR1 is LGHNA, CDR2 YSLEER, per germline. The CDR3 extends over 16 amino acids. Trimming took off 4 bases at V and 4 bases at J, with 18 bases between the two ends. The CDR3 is CASSRGAGAVADTQYF. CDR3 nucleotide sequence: TGCGCCAGCAGCCGGGGCGCGGGGGCCGTAGCAGATACGCAGTATTTT.

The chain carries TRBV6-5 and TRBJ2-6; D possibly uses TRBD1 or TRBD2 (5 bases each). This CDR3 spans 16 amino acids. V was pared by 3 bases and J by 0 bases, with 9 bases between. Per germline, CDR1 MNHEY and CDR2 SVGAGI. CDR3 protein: CASSYGTGSGANVLTF. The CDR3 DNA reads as TGTGCCAGCAGTTATGGGACGGGCTCTGGGGCCAACGTCCTGACTTTC.

CDR3 in DNA: TGTGCCAGCAGTTCATGGACAGTGTCATACCAAGAGACCCAGTACTTC. Translation gives CASSSWTVSYQETQYF. This chain links TRBV6-5 with TRBJ2-5, with TRBD1 as a possible D gene (6 bases). The length of the CDR3 is 16 residues. The germline gives CDR1 MNHEY, CDR2 SVGAGI. V lost 4 bases, J lost 0 bases, and 15 bases lay in between.

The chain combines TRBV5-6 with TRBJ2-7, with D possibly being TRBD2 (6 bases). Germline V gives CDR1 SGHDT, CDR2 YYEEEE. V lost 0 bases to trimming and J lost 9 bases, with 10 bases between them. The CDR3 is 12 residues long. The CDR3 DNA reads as TGTGCCAGCAGCTTGGTGGGGACTTGGCAGTACTTC. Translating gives CASSLVGTWQYF.

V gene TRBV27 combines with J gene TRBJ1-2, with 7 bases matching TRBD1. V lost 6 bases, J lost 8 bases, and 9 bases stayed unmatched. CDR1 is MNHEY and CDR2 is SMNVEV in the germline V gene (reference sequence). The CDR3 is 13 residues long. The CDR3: CASRLLQGKGYTF. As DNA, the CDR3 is TGTGCCAGCAGGCTCCTACAGGGGAAGGGCTACACCTTC.

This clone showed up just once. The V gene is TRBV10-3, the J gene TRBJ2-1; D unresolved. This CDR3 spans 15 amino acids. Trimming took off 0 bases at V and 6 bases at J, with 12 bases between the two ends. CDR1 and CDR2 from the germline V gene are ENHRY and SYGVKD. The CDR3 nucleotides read TGTGCCATCAGTGAGTCGTATCAGTCCGGCAATGAGCAGTTCTTC. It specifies CAISESYQSGNEQFF.

CDR3 in amino acids: CASSPGQGYLDYGYTF. The DNA of the CDR3 is TGTGCCAGCAGCCCGGGGCAGGGCTATCTCGACTATGGCTACACCTTC. The V call is TRBV4-2, the J call TRBJ1-2, with D maybe TRBD1 (5 bases). This CDR3 spans 16 amino acids. Trimming stripped 4 bases from V and 3 bases from J, with 18 bases between. CDR1 and CDR2 from the germline V gene are LGHNA and YNFKEQ.